The T cell receptor (beta chain) under discussion was sequenced for a study of cytomegalovirus exposure and HLA in healthy donors. Whole-study findings and limits: The authors considered a cluster of highly shared sequence variants likely to be a sequencing artifact. Some TCR beta chains (roughly 160 of them) were listed as cytomegalovirus-associated.

Use of 60 Vbeta and 13 Jbeta primers characterized the PCR. Original handling: Later work found approximately 80 million unique TCR beta chains, with about 10 million shared. Profiling relied on immunoSEQ multiplex PCR, and the TCRdb table lists in-frame clones only, not all of them. V and J calls plus clone size are reproduced from that table; the DNA served to infer D and trimming. Here the sample spans some 150,000 clones, around 81% being singletons. V was clipped by 5 bases and J by 4 bases; unmatched bases: 5. Per the germline V gene, CDR1 is PRHDT and CDR2 is FYEKMQ (reference sequence). This CDR3 is built from 15 residues. Everyone who donated was a healthy bone marrow donor. With regard to this clone: Antigen unknown.

The sequence was obtained from a male donor in good health and CMV-seronegative. V usage is TRBV13 and J usage is TRBJ2-1; 10 bases match TRBD2. Input material: PBMCs. CDR3 sequence: CASSPGTSVYNEQFF. DNA of the CDR3: TGTGCCAGCAGCCCCGGGACTAGCGTTTACAATGAGCAGTTCTTC.